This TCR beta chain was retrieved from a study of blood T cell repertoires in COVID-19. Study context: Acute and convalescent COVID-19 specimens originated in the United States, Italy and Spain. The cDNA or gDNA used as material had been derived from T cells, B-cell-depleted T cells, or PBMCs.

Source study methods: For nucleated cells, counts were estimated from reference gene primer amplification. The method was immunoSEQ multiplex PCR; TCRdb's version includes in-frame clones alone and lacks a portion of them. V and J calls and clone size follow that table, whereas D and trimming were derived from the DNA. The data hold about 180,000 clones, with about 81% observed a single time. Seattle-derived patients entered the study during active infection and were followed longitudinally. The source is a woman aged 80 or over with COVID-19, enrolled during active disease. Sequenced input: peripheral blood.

The DNA of the CDR3 is TGTGCCTGCAAGATGACAGCAACTAATGAAAAACTGTTTTTT. It is translated as CACKMTATNEKLFF. V gene TRBV30 combines with J gene TRBJ1-4, with D perhaps matching TRBD1 (5 bases). The germline V gene has CDR1 GTSNPN and CDR2 SVGIG (reference sequence). Trimming cost V 6 bases and J 0 bases, with 11 bases left between them. The CDR3 sequence is 14 residues long. Variable domain in full (rest from reference TRBV30 and TRBJ1-4): SQTIHQWPATLVQPVGSPLSLECTVEGTSNPNLYWYRQAAGRGLQLLFYSVGIGQISSEVPQNLSASRPQDRQFILSSKKLLLSDSGFYLCACKMTATNEKLFFGSGTQLSVL.